The 6 T cell receptor beta chains reported below all come from one sample, sequenced in a study of cytomegalovirus exposure and HLA in healthy donors. PCR employed 60 Vbeta and 13 Jbeta primers. Sequenced by immunoSEQ multiplex PCR; TCRdb stores in-frame clones only, minus some. The sample lists tens of thousands of clones, 60% to 85% seen once, with 4% to 5.5% in the top ten. The sequenced sample consisted of PBMCs. These TCRs come from a man aged 40-49 years in good health and CMV-seronegative.

V and J are TRBV7-9 and TRBJ1-2; D may be TRBD1 (6 bases). Trimming cost V 5 bases and J 2 bases, with 9 bases left between them. The CDR3 is 13 amino acids. Germline V gives CDR1 SEHNR, CDR2 FQNEAQ (reference sequence). The CDR3 sequence: CASSPGENYGYTF. The DNA of the CDR3 is TGTGCCAGCAGCCCAGGGGAAAACTATGGCTACACCTTC.

This clone is a singleton in its sample. The chain combines TRBV27 with TRBJ2-7; TRBD1 matches at 8 bases. V lost 2 bases, J lost 6 bases, and 12 bases stayed unmatched. Germline-derived CDR1 and CDR2 are MNHEY and SMNVEV (reference sequence). The CDR3 is 16 residues long. Here the CDR3 reads CASSLTRKDRVGEQYF. The CDR3 DNA reads TGTGCCAGCAGTTTAACCCGAAAGGACAGGGTCGGCGAGCAGTACTTC.

The CDR3 sequence is CASSSGSSAFF. In nucleotides, the CDR3 is TGTGCCAGCAGCTCCGGGAGTTCAGCTTTCTTT. V is TRBV11-2 and J is TRBJ1-1; D remains unclear. Germline CDR1 and CDR2: SGHAT and FQNNGV. The CDR3 totals 11 residues. The V and J ends lost 4 bases and 10 bases respectively, with 10 bases between them.

This clone occurred a few times. The gene calls are TRBV30 and TRBJ2-7, with a possible D match to TRBD1 (6 bases). V was trimmed by 3 bases and J by 9 bases, leaving 21 bases between them. The V gene's germline CDR1 is GTSNPN and CDR2 SVGIG (reference sequence). This CDR3 is 14 amino acids long. The CDR3 region is CAWSKTGIGTGQYF. DNA for the CDR3: TGTGCCTGGAGCAAGACAGGTATCGGGACGGGGCAGTACTTC.

This chain joins TRBV6-1 and TRBJ1-5; D is undetermined. The CDR3 has 14 residues. Germline CDR1 MNHNS, CDR2 SASEGT. Trimming took off 3 bases at V and 0 bases at J, with 6 bases between the two ends. The CDR3 sequence is CASSDGDSNQPQHF. The CDR3, as DNA: TGTGCCAGCAGTGACGGGGATAGCAATCAGCCCCAGCATTTT.

V usage is TRBV7-2 and J usage is TRBJ1-5, with TRBD1 as a possible D gene (5 bases). The CDR3 has 15 residues. Trimming pared 8 bases from V and 4 bases from J, leaving 18 bases between. Germline V lookup: CDR1 SGHTA, CDR2 FQGNSA. The CDR3 nucleotides are TGTGCCAGCGGGGGGGAGGGACTACAGAATCAGCCCCAGCATTTT. Protein: CASGGEGLQNQPQHF. The entire variable domain, with the rest obtained from reference TRBV7-2 and TRBJ1-5, is as follows: GAGVSQSPSNKVTEKGKDVELRCDPISGHTALYWYRQSLGQGLEFLIYFQGNSAPDKSGLPSDRFSAERTGGSVSTLTIQRTQQEDSAVYLCASGGEGLQNQPQHFGDGTRLSIL.